These T cell receptor beta chains were read from a single sample in a study of CD8 T cells in ankylosing spondylitis. Using its own MiXCR run on the 5' RACE reads, TCRdb lists one record per CDR3 protein. The table includes about 200,000 distinct CDR3 sequences, more than 10% detected once. The sample taken for sequencing was blood, either unsorted or a sorted T cell fraction (not recorded which). These receptors were collected from a male donor with ankylosing spondylitis or in good health (not recorded which). The CDR3 runs from the conserved cysteine through the conserved F or W. The D gene is left open where the match is weak. Some rows have no size entry. The others give once, few or many, or a class for an expanded clone.

NA	NA	TRBV6-1	TRBJ1-1	TGTGCCAGCTATCAGGGGTGGGTCACTGAAGCTTTCTTT	CASYQGWVTEAFF
NA	NA	TRBV10-3	TRBJ2-2	TGTGCCATCAGTCACAAGACAGGAGATGAGAACACCGGGGAGCTGTTTTTT	CAISHKTGDENTGELFF
TRBD1	many	TRBV4-1	TRBJ1-1	TGCGCCAGCAGCCAAGGGACAGGGGAAGCTTTCTTT	CASSQGTGEAFF
NA	few	TRBV12-3/TRBV12-4	TRBJ1-5	TGTGCCAGCAGTTTACATAGCAATCAGCCCCAGCATTTT	CASSLHSNQPQHF
NA	few	TRBV13	TRBJ2-3	TGTGCCAGCAGCTTAACGGCGCGTTCCACAGATACGCAGTATTTT	CASSLTARSTDTQYF
NA	few	TRBV5-1	TRBJ2-1	TGCGCCAGCAGCTTGGCCACTTTGCATGAGCAGTTCTTC	CASSLATLHEQFF
TRBD2	NA	TRBV5-4	TRBJ2-5	TGTGCCAGCAGCGGCCCCGGGACTAGCGGAGAAGAGACCCAGTACTTC	CASSGPGTSGEETQYF
NA	NA	TRBV28	TRBJ2-2	TGTGCCAGCAGCCCCGTTACAGTGAACACCGGGGAGCTGTTTTTT	CASSPVTVNTGELFF
TRBD2	many	TRBV4-1	TRBJ2-2	TGCGCCAGCAGCCAAGGCGATTTGGGACTAGGGGCCACCGGGGAGCTGTTTTTT	CASSQGDLGLGATGELFF
NA	few	TRBV20-1	TRBJ2-3	TGCAGTGCTAGACCCCACCAGGGGTTACGCACAGATACGCAGTATTTT	CSARPHQGLRTDTQYF
NA	many	TRBV7-2	TRBJ2-7	TGTGCCAGCAGCTGGGGCTTACAGCAGAGCTCCTACGAGCAGTACTTC	CASSWGLQQSSYEQYF
TRBD1	many	TRBV2	TRBJ2-7	TGTGCCAGCAGTGATAGGGTCGGGACAGGTTCCTACGAGCAGTACTTC	CASSDRVGTGSYEQYF
NA	few	TRBV27	TRBJ2-7	TGTGCCAGCAGTTCAGGCGGGTCTGGGAACGAGCAGTACTTC	CASSSGGSGNEQYF
NA	few	TRBV7-9	TRBJ1-1	TGTGCCAGCAGCTACCCCTCCGACCGGCTGAACACTGAAGCTTTCTTT	CASSYPSDRLNTEAFF
NA	NA	TRBV13	TRBJ2-1	TGTGCCAGCAGGGACAGAAACAATGAGCAGTTCTTC	CASRDRNNEQFF
NA	many	TRBV29-1	TRBJ1-1	TGCAGCGTTGAAGAGGCCGGCGATGAAGCTTTCTTT	CSVEEAGDEAFF
NA	few	TRBV27	TRBJ2-5	TGTGCCAGCAGTTTGTACCCTGGCTTGGAGACCCAGTACTTC	CASSLYPGLETQYF
NA	NA	TRBV5-1	TRBJ1-1	TGCGCCAGCAGCTATGACAGAACCCCTGAAGCTTTCTTT	CASSYDRTPEAFF
NA	NA	TRBV14	TRBJ2-2	TGTGCCAGCAGCCGAACTTACATCACCGGGGAGCTGTTTTTT	CASSRTYITGELFF
TRBD2	medium-sized	TRBV6-4	TRBJ2-1	TGTGCCAGCAGTGACTCTAGCGGGGGGGCCAATGAGCAGTTCTTC	CASSDSSGGANEQFF
NA	NA	TRBV4-1	TRBJ2-3	TGCGCCAGCAGCCAAGATGTAATCACAGATACGCAGTATTTT	CASSQDVITDTQYF
NA	NA	TRBV6-1	TRBJ2-5	TGTGCCAGCAGTGAAGGGGTAGAGGGAGAGACCCAGTACTTC	CASSEGVEGETQYF
NA	few	TRBV7-2	TRBJ2-7	TGTGCCAGCAGCCGACAGGTCCCCTACGAGCAGTACTTC	CASSRQVPYEQYF
NA	few	TRBV12-5	TRBJ2-2	TGTGCTAGTGGTTTGTCAGGGAGTGGCACCGGGGAGCTGTTTTTT	CASGLSGSGTGELFF
NA	once	TRBV3-1	TRBJ2-7	TGTGCCAGCAGCCCTATCGCCGAGACGGGATCCTACGAGCAGTACTTC	CASSPIAETGSYEQYF
TRBD1	NA	TRBV6-5	TRBJ1-2	TGTGCCAGCAGTTACTTACGACAGGGGATCTATGGCTACACCTTC	CASSYLRQGIYGYTF
NA	NA	TRBV19	TRBJ2-3	TGTGCCAGTAGTACCGAGGACACAGATACGCAGTATTTT	CASSTEDTDTQYF
NA	NA	TRBV12-3/TRBV12-4	TRBJ1-2	TGTGCCAGCAGTTTCGCAAGCGGCTATGGCTACACCTTC	CASSFASGYGYTF
NA	NA	TRBV6-1	TRBJ1-2	TGTGCCAGCAGCTCAACCCGGAGCGACGGCTACACCTTC	CASSSTRSDGYTF
NA	few	TRBV10-3	TRBJ2-7	TGTGCCATCGGTAGGACAAACCTGTCCTACGAGCAGTACTTC	CAIGRTNLSYEQYF
NA	NA	TRBV19	TRBJ2-2	TGTGCCACCAACTTTAGGTCGGAGTGGGACACCGGGGAGCTGTTTTTT	CATNFRSEWDTGELFF
NA	few	TRBV7-2	TRBJ2-7	TGTGCCAGCAGCTTAGTTGAGCAGTACTTC	CASSLVEQYF
NA	NA	TRBV27	TRBJ1-4	TGTGCCTCGATGGGGGGAAATGAAAAACTGTTTTTT	CASMGGNEKLFF
TRBD1	NA	TRBV27	TRBJ1-2	TGTGCCAGCGGAGTAACAGGGGGATTATATGGCTACACCTTC	CASGVTGGLYGYTF
TRBD1	few	TRBV18	TRBJ2-7	TGTGCCAGCTCACCAACCGGGACAGGCTCCTACGAGCAGTACTTC	CASSPTGTGSYEQYF
NA	NA	TRBV21-1	TRBJ1-1	TGTGCCAGCAGCAAGGTTAAAAGTGAGAACACTGAAGCTTTCTTT	CASSKVKSENTEAFF
TRBD2	NA	TRBV9	TRBJ2-3	TGTGCCAGCAGCGTAGTCGCGGGGGACCGCACAGATACGCAGTATTTT	CASSVVAGDRTDTQYF
NA	few	TRBV20-1	TRBJ2-7	TGCAGTGCTATCGGCGCAGGGACGCCCTACGAGCAGTACTTC	CSAIGAGTPYEQYF
NA	NA	TRBV27	TRBJ2-5	TGTGCCAGCAGTCAGGGATGGGGCCAAGAGACCCAGTACTTC	CASSQGWGQETQYF
TRBD2	NA	TRBV27	TRBJ2-1	TGTGCCAGCAGACTAGCGTCCTTGAGCTCCTACAATGAGCAGTTCTTC	CASRLASLSSYNEQFF
TRBD1	few	TRBV20-1	TRBJ2-5	TGCAGTGCTAGAGGTCAGGGGGTCCAAGAGACCCAGTACTTC	CSARGQGVQETQYF
NA	few	TRBV7-2	TRBJ2-7	TGTGCCAGCAGCTTAGGGGGACATCCCTACGAGCAGTACTTC	CASSLGGHPYEQYF
TRBD1	NA	TRBV6-1	TRBJ2-1	TGTGCCAGCAGTACACAGGGGTCCAATGAGCAGTTCTTC	CASSTQGSNEQFF
NA	few	TRBV14	TRBJ2-7	TGTGCCAGCAGCCGTGCTTCGACAGGCTCCTACGAGCAGTACTTC	CASSRASTGSYEQYF
TRBD2	NA	TRBV7-9	TRBJ2-7	TGTGCCAGCAGCTTCGGGACTAGTGGGGTCCACGAGCAGTACTTC	CASSFGTSGVHEQYF
NA	few	TRBV12-3/TRBV12-4	TRBJ2-7	TGTGCCAGCAGCTCTGCGACTCGAGGGGAGCAGTACTTC	CASSSATRGEQYF
NA	NA	TRBV4-2	TRBJ2-7	TGTGCCAGCAGCCCCGAGCGGCAGGGCTCCTACGAGCAGTACTTC	CASSPERQGSYEQYF
TRBD2	NA	TRBV5-1	TRBJ2-1	TGCGCCAGCAGCTTTACCGGGACTAGCGGGGGGGACGGGGGTCATGAGCAGTTCTTC	CASSFTGTSGGDGGHEQFF
TRBD1	NA	TRBV5-1	TRBJ2-1	TGCGCCAGCAGCTTCGGGACAGGGGGCGGCAATGAGCAGTTCTTC	CASSFGTGGGNEQFF